Listed below are T cell receptor beta chains from one sample, sequenced in a study of blood T cell repertoires in COVID-19. Measured with immunoSEQ multiplex PCR; TCRdb has only the in-frame clones, and not every one. The sample has roughly 230,000 clones, roughly 80% seen once; the top ten hold 7.9%. The source material was peripheral blood. These receptors all come from a woman older than 75 with acute or convalescent COVID-19. Both conserved end residues are part of each CDR3. The D gene is left open where the match is weak. Clone size appears in some rows only: once, few, many, or a class for an expanded clone.

clone_size	j_call	d_call	v_call	cdr3_aa	cdr3_nt
-	TRBJ2-6	-	TRBV10-1	CASPGTHSGANVLTF	TGCGCCAGCCCCGGGACACACTCTGGGGCCAACGTCCTGACTTTC
-	TRBJ2-3	-	TRBV5-1	CASSFSVVDTQYF	TGCGCCAGCAGCTTCTCTGTAGTAGATACGCAGTATTTT
-	TRBJ2-5	TRBD1	TRBV7-7	CASSLEVDRARETQYF	TGTGCCAGCAGCTTAGAGGTGGACAGGGCTCGAGAGACCCAGTACTTC
-	TRBJ1-1	-	TRBV19	CASSLREENTEAFF	TGTGCCAGTAGTCTCAGGGAGGAAAACACTGAAGCTTTCTTT
-	TRBJ2-5	TRBD2	TRBV10-2	CASRERGGLQETQYF	TGCGCCAGCAGGGAGCGGGGGGGCCTTCAAGAGACCCAGTACTTC
-	TRBJ1-4	-	TRBV10-3	CAIRAAANEKLFF	TGTGCCATCAGGGCTGCGGCTAATGAAAAACTGTTTTTT
-	TRBJ1-2	TRBD1	TRBV3-1/TRBV3-2	CASSHLGQSYGYTF	TGTGCCAGCAGCCACTTGGGACAGAGCTATGGCTACACCTTC
-	TRBJ2-1	TRBD1	TRBV6-6	CALGRGLNEQFF	TGTGCCTTGGGCAGGGGGCTCAATGAGCAGTTCTTC
-	TRBJ1-1	TRBD1	TRBV7-8	CASSLGGQGLTEAFF	TGTGCCAGCAGCTTAGGTGGACAGGGTCTCACTGAAGCTTTCTTT
-	TRBJ1-4	-	TRBV7-9	CASSLDPSATNEKLFF	TGTGCCAGCAGCTTAGACCCGAGTGCAACTAATGAAAAACTGTTTTTT
-	TRBJ2-5	-	TRBV7-2	CASSLASGQGQETQYF	TGTGCCAGCAGCTTAGCGTCGGGGCAGGGGCAAGAGACCCAGTACTTC
once	TRBJ1-4	TRBD1	TRBV5-1	CASSTDRDRGPPTNEKLFF	TGCGCCAGCAGCACCGATCGGGACAGGGGGCCCCCAACTAATGAAAAACTGTTTTTT
once	TRBJ2-7	-	TRBV19	CASSMYRDSYEQYF	TGTGCCAGTAGTATGTACCGGGACTCCTACGAGCAGTACTTC
-	TRBJ1-1	TRBD1	TRBV6-6	CASSYAPDRGTEAFF	TGTGCCAGCAGTTACGCGCCGGACAGGGGCACTGAAGCTTTCTTT
few	TRBJ1-1	-	TRBV10-3	CAITETGLTEAFF	TGTGCCATCACAGAGACGGGACTAACTGAAGCTTTCTTT
-	TRBJ2-5	TRBD2	TRBV5-6	CASSFSGTRETQYF	TGTGCCAGCAGCTTCTCCGGGACTAGGGAGACCCAGTACTTC
-	TRBJ2-1	-	TRBV7-2	CASSLGLNNEQFF	TGTGCCAGCAGCCTCGGACTAAACAATGAGCAGTTCTTC
-	TRBJ2-2	-	TRBV11-3	CASSLVWGPANTGELFF	TGTGCCAGCAGCTTAGTTTGGGGGCCCGCGAACACCGGGGAGCTGTTTTTT
-	TRBJ2-2	TRBD2	TRBV3-1/TRBV3-2	CASSLGGARVGELFF	TGTGCCAGCAGCCTCGGGGGGGCAAGAGTCGGGGAGCTGTTTTTT